This T cell receptor beta chain was identified during a study of T-cell memory formation after mild COVID-19 listed by TCRdb under 2021. For the study in its entirety: TCR sequence clusters from the two donors were found to be largely donor specific. T-cell clones expanding and contracting after mild COVID-19 in a couple of donors were tracked by longitudinal TCRalpha and TCRbeta repertoire sequencing. Two young, previously healthy adult volunteers, one female and one male, were included in the cohort.

The investigation overall reported the following: Clones contracting from day 15 to 85 had balanced CD4/CD8 phenotypes, while a second wave expanding from day 15 to 37 was biased towards CD4+. SARS-CoV-2 specificity was not confirmed for the second-wave clones peaking on day 37. Some responding clones were detected in pre-infection memory, suggesting pre-existing cross-reactive memory T cells joined the SARS-CoV-2 response. Contracting CD4+ clones turned up mainly in the CM and EM memory subsets, whereas EMRA was where CD8+ clones were enriched. The study covered only a couple of mild cases, and larger cohorts including severe cases with pre-infection samples were considered necessary.

PBMCs were isolated by Ficoll-Paque density gradient centrifugation. Ends trimmed: V by 2 bases, J by 9 bases; bases unmatched to a gene: 6. From a lookup of the germline V gene, CDR1 and CDR2 are MNHEY and SVGAGI. Counted from cysteine to phenylalanine, this CDR3 has 15 amino acids. Only CDR3 DNA is held: 45 bases, read in frame from base 1. TCRdb lists the instrument as Illumina NovaSeq 6000. TCRalpha and TCRbeta cDNA libraries were built by 5'RACE with constant-segment primers, adding sample barcodes and unique molecular identifiers. Trizol reagent was used to extract RNA from every sample. Amplification of the libraries took two PCR steps, and the second step added a second sample barcode plus Illumina TruSeq adapters. Sequencing of the libraries was done on an Illumina NovaSeq, producing 2 x 150 bp paired-end reads. The paper's processing steps were these. The reads were demultiplexed and collapsed into UMI-guided consensus sequences using migec v1.2.7. Using mixcr v2.1.11, the UMI consensuses were aligned to TRA and TRB V and J templates and assembled into clonotypes. Clonotypes were classified as expanded or contracted when called significant by both edgeR and NoisET, with noise models trained on biological replicates. For edgeR calls, a false discovery rate-adjusted p below 0.01 and a log2 fold-change threshold of 1 were applied. As an exploratory analysis of dynamics, max-normalized trajectories of the 1000 most abundant clonotypes were examined with PCA combined with hierarchical clustering. Each responding clone was given a CD4 or CD8 phenotype based on the CD4+ and CD8+ repertoires, which had been sequenced separately. TCRdb redid the processing of the public reads, applying fastp at Q25 and MiXCR, and retained in-frame beta chains. Every distinct CDR3 protein forms one entry, paired with its most common genes and DNA. For this entry, the V and J calls and clone size follow TCRdb and not the study's own pipeline. The sample yields 550,000 to 600,000 distinct CDR3 sequences; 15% to 20% were counted once. About 8.1% of the sample is taken by the ten largest.

As to this clonotype: Its target antigen remains unknown. Per-base quality was not reported, and no clone a single base away is much larger than it.

The specimen was PBMCs or a T cell subset sorted from them (not recorded which). The sequence was obtained from an adult woman who had mild COVID-19 (a few samples of this study predate the infection). The sample titles of this study are shuffled in the database, so cell type and time point are left out; the donor was told from shared clones. The chain is encoded by TRBV6-5 joined to TRBJ2-1; 11 central nucleotides agree with TRBD2. The DNA reads TGTGCCAGCAGTTACAAGACTAGCGGGAATGTTGAGCAGTTCTTC. It specifies CASSYKTSGNVEQFF.